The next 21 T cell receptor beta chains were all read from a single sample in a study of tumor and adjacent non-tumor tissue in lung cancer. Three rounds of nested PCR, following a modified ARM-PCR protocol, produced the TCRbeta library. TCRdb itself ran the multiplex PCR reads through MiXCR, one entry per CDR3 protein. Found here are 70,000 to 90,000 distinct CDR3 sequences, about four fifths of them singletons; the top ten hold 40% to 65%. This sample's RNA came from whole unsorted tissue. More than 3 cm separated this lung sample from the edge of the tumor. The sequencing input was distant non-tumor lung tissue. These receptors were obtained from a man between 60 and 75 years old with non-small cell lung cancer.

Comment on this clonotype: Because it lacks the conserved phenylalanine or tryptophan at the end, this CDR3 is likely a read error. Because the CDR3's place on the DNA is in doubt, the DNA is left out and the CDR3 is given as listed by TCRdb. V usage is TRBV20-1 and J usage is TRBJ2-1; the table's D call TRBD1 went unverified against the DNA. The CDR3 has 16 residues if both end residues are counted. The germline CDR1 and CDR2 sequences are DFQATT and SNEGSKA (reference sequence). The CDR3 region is CSAPPVGQGASREQFI.

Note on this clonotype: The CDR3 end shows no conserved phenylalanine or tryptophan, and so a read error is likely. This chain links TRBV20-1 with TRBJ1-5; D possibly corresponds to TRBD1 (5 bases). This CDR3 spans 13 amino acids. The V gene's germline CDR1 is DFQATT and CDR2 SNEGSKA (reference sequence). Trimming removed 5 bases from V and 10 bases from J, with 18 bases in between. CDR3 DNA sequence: TGCAGTGCTTCGCAGGGTCAGGGTCAACCCCAGCATTCT. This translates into CSASQGQGQPQHS.

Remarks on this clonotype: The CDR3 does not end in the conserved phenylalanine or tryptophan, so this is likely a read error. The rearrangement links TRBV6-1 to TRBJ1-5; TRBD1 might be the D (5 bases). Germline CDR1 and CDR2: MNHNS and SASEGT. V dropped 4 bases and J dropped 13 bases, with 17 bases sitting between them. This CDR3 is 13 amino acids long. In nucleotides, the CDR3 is TGTGCCAGCAGTGGACAGAGCAATCAGTCACAGCATCTT. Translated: CASSGQSNQSQHL.

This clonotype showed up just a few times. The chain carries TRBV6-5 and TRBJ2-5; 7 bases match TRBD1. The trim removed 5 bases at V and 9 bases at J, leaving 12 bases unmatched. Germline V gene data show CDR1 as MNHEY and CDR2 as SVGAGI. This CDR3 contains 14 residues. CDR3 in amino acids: CASSDAGTAGAQYF. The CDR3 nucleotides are TGTGCCAGCAGTGATGCCGGGACAGCAGGGGCCCAGTACTTC.

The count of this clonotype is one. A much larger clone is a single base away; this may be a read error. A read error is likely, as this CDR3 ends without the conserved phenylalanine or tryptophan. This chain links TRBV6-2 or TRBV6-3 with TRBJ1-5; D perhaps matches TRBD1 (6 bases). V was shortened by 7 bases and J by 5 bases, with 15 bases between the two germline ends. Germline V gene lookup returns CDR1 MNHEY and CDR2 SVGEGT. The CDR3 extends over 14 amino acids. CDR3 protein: CASTKGGSYQPQHL. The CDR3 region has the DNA TGTGCCAGCACCAAAGGGGGATCGTATCAGCCCCAGCATTTA.

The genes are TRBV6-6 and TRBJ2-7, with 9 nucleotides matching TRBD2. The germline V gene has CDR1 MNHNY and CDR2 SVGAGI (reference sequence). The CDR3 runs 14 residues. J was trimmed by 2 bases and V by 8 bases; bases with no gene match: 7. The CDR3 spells CASGIAGVTYEQYF. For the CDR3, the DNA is TGTGCCAGCGGCATAGCGGGAGTGACCTACGAGCAGTACTTC.

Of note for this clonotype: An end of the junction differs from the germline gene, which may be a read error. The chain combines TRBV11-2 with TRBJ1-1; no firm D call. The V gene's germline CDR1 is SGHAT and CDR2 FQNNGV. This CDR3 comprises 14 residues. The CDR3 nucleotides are TGTGCCAGCAGCTTAATCTGGAAGGGCACTGAAGTTTTCTTT. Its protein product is CASSLIWKGTEVFF.

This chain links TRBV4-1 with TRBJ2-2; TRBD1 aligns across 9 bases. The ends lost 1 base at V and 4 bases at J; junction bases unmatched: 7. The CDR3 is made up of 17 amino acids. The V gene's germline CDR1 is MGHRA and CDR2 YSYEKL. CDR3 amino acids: CASSQVGTGTRTGELFF. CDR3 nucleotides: TGCGCCAGCAGCCAAGTTGGGACAGGGACCCGCACCGGGGAGCTGTTTTTT.

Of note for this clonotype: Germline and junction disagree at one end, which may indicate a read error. The CDR3 DNA reads as TGCAGCATTGAGCGACCGCATTACTCTGAGGCTTTCTTT. Protein: CSIERPHYSEAFF. The gene calls are TRBV29-1 and TRBJ1-1; D not certain. This CDR3 has 13 amino acids. Per germline, CDR1 SQVTM and CDR2 ANQGSEA.

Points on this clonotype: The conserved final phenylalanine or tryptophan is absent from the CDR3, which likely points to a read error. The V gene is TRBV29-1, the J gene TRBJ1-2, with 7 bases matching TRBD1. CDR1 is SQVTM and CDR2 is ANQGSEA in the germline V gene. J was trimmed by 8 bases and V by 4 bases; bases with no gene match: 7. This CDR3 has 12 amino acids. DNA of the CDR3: TGCAGCGTTGGAGAGGGGGCGAAAGGCTACACCTTA. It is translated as CSVGEGAKGYTL.

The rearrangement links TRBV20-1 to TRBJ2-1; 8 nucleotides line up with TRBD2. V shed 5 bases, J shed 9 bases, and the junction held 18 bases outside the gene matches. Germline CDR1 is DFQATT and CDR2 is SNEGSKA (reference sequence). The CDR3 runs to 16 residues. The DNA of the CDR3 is TGCAGTGCTCGGAGCCAGACGGGAAGCGGGAGAGGTGAGCAGTTCTTC. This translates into CSARSQTGSGRGEQFF.

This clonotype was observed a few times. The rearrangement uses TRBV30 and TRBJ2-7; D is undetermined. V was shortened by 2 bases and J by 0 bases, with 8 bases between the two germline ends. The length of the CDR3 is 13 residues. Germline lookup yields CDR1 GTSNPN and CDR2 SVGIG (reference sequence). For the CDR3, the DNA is TGTGCCTGGAGTAACGGGTACTCCTACGAGCAGTACTTC. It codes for CAWSNGYSYEQYF.

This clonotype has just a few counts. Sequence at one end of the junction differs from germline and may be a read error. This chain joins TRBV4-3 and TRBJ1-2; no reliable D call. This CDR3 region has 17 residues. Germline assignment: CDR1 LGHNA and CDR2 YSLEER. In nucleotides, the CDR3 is TGCGCCAGCAGCCAAGATCTCCCTGGGATAGATAACTATGGCTGCACCTTC. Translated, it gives CASSQDLPGIDNYGCTF.

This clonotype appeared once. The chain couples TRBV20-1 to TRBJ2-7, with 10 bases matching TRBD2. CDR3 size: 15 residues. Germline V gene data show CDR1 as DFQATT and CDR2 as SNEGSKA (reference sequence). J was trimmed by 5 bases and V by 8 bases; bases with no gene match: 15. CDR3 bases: TGCAGTACCAGAGAAACTAGCGGGGATTACCACGAGCAGTACTTC. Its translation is CSTRETSGDYHEQYF.

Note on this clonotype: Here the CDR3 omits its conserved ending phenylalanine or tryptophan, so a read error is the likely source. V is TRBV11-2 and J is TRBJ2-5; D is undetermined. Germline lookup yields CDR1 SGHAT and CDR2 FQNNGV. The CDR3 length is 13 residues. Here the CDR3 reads CGSSSTEEESQYS. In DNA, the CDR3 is TGTGGCAGCAGCTCTACAGAGGAAGAGAGCCAGTACTCC.

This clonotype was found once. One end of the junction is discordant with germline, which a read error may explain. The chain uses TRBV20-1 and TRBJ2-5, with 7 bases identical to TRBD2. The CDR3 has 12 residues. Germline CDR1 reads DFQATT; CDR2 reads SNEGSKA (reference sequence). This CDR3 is CSTGRDYNEQFF. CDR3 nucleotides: TGCAGTACTGGCCGGGACTATAATGAGCAGTTCTTT.

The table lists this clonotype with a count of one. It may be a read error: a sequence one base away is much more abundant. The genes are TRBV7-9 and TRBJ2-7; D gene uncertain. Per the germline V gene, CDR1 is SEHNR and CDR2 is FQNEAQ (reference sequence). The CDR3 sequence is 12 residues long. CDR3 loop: CTSSFASYEQYF. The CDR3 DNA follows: TGTACCAGCAGCTTCGCGTCCTACGAGCAGTACTTC.

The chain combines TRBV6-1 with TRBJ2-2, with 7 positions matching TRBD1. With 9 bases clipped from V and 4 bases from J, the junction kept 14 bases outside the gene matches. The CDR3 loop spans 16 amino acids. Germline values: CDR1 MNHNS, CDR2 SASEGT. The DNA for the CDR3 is TGTGCCAGGAGGGAAGACAGGGCTTTGCGCACCGGGGAGCTGTTTTTT. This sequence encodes CARREDRALRTGELFF.

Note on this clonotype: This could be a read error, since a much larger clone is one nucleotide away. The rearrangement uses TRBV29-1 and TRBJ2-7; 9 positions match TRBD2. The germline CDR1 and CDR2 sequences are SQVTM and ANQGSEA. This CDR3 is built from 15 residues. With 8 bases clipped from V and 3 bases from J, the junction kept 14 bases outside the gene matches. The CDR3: CSSWGLAGALYEQYF. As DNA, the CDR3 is TGCAGCTCCTGGGGGTTAGCGGGAGCTCTCTACGAGCAGTACTTC.

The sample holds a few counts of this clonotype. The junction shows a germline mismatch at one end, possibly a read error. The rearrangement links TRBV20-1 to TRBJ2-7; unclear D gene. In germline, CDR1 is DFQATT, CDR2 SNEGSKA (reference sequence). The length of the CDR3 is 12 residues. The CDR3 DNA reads TGTAGTGCTAGTGCGGTCACATACGAGCATTACTTC. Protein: CSASAVTYEHYF.

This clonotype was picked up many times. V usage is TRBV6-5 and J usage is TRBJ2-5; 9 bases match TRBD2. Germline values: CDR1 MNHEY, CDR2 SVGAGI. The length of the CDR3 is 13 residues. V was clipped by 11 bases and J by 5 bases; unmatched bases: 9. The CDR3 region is CAVLAGDGETQYF. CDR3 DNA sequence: TGTGCCGTTTTAGCGGGAGATGGGGAGACCCAGTACTTC.